These T cell receptor beta chains were read from a single sample in a study of a mutant IDH1 vaccine in newly diagnosed glioma. TCRdb's copy holds only in-frame clones and misses some; the assay was immunoSEQ multiplex PCR. The data show tens of thousands of clones, with 80% to 90% seen just once and 2.9% held by the top ten. The sample in question was PBMCs, obtained from a glioma patient treated with radiotherapy, temozolomide or both. Receptor source: a man aged 25 to 40 with glioma. The CDR3 runs from the conserved cysteine through the conserved F or W. A D gene is named only where the DNA matches it firmly. Size values are once, few and many counts, or a class for expanded clones, and some rows have none.

clone_size	d_call	v_call	j_call	cdr3_nt	cdr3_aa
-	TRBD1	TRBV6-1	TRBJ1-5	TGTGCCAGCAGTGGTCTTCCCAGAACCGGGACAGGGTTTGGTCAGCCCCGGCATTTT	CASSGLPRTGTGFGQPRHF
once	TRBD1	TRBV6-4	TRBJ1-2	TGTGCCAGCACCAAATCCGGGACAGGGTCAAACTACTATGGCTACACCTTC	CASTKSGTGSNYYGYTF
few	TRBD1	TRBV2	TRBJ1-5	TGTGCCAGCGGGGACAGGAGGATTCAGCCCCAGCATTTT	CASGDRRIQPQHF
-	-	TRBV27	TRBJ1-3	TGTGCCAGCAGTTCCCGGGGCATCTCTGGAAACACCATATATTTT	CASSSRGISGNTIYF
once	-	TRBV29-1	TRBJ2-1	TGCAGCGTTGAAAGATTGGGCGGCTTCAATGAGCAGTTCTTC	CSVERLGGFNEQFF
-	-	TRBV5-1	TRBJ2-1	TGCGCCAGCAGCGCGGGACCATTCAATGAGCAGTTCTTC	CASSAGPFNEQFF
few	-	TRBV19	TRBJ2-3	TGTGCCAGTAGCACCGGGACGGGGGATACGCAGTATTTT	CASSTGTGDTQYF
-	-	TRBV6-6	TRBJ2-3	TGTGCCAGCAACGTAAGGTCCCAGTACACAGATACGCAGTATTTT	CASNVRSQYTDTQYF
-	-	TRBV2	TRBJ2-5	TGTGCCAGCAGCGGGGCCTTCAACCAAGAGACCCAGTACTTC	CASSGAFNQETQYF
-	-	TRBV18	TRBJ2-2	TGTGCCAGCTCACCACCGATGGGCGGCCGCCGCACCGGGGAGCTGTTTTTT	CASSPPMGGRRTGELFF
-	-	TRBV30	TRBJ2-1	TGTGCCTGGAATGGGCCGTACTCCTACAATGAGCAGTTCTTC	CAWNGPYSYNEQFF
-	-	TRBV7-9	TRBJ2-1	TGTGCCAGCAGTCCTAACAGTCGGGTAGGATCCTACAATGAGCAGTTCTTC	CASSPNSRVGSYNEQFF
once	TRBD2	TRBV27	TRBJ2-7	TGTGCCAGCAGCTATTCCGGGGGTGCGGGGGGCTACGAGCAGTACTTC	CASSYSGGAGGYEQYF
few	-	TRBV28	TRBJ1-5	TGTGCCAGCAGTTTATTGAGCCAGCCCCAGCATTTT	CASSLLSQPQHF
-	-	TRBV10-1	TRBJ2-4	TGCGCCAGCAGTGAGAATCAGGGGGGGAAAAACATTCAGTACTTC	CASSENQGGKNIQYF
-	TRBD1	TRBV4-1	TRBJ2-7	TGCGCCAGCAGTCCGGGACAGGGTCTTTCCTACGAGCAGTACTTC	CASSPGQGLSYEQYF
-	-	TRBV6-5	TRBJ1-1	TGTGCCAGCAGGAAACAGGAAAACACTGAAGCTTTCTTT	CASRKQENTEAFF
-	-	TRBV12-5	TRBJ1-5	TGTGCTAGTGGATCAACAGGGTCCCGCAATCAGCCCCAGCATTTT	CASGSTGSRNQPQHF
-	TRBD1	TRBV27	TRBJ2-1	TGTGCCAGCAGACGTGACTCCTACAGGGGCGGCTTTGGTGAGCAGTTCTTC	CASRRDSYRGGFGEQFF
-	TRBD1	TRBV19	TRBJ1-5	TGCGCCAGTAGTATAGAGCCAGGGGGCCATCAGCCCCAGCATTTT	CASSIEPGGHQPQHF
medium-sized	TRBD2	TRBV4-2	TRBJ2-1	TGTGCCAGCAGCCAAGACGGCGGGGGGGCCTACAATGAGCAGTTCTTC	CASSQDGGGAYNEQFF
once	-	TRBV7-9	TRBJ2-5	TGTGCCAGCAGCCCCCGAGACAGGTACCAAGAGACCCAGTACTTC	CASSPRDRYQETQYF
-	-	TRBV5-8	TRBJ2-1	TGTGCCAGCAGCCCCAGGGGGGATGAGCAGTTCTTC	CASSPRGDEQFF
-	TRBD1	TRBV14	TRBJ2-4	TGTGCCAGCAGCCACGACAGGGGACAGGCCAAAAACATTCAGTACTTC	CASSHDRGQAKNIQYF